These 28 T cell receptor beta chains came from one sample sequenced in a study of metastatic and nonmetastatic thyroid tumors. From the PCR reads, TCRdb re-called clones with MiXCR. In the table there are 90,000 or so clones, 8.6% of which are singletons. No treatment had been given to any patient before thyroid surgery. What was sequenced was blood. These receptors were obtained from a female donor with papillary thyroid cancer or a benign thyroid nodule (not recorded which). Some clones in this sample may be carry-over from other donors' samples.

Regarding this clone: A read error is possible here, since a much larger clone lies one base away. No conserved phenylalanine or tryptophan is present at the end of the CDR3, so a read error is the likely explanation. This chain joins TRBV10-1 and TRBJ1-6, with D unresolved. V was cut by 3 bases and J by 8 bases, with 2 bases left in between. This CDR3 region has 11 residues. Germline loops: CDR1 WNHNN, CDR2 SYGVQD (reference sequence). This chain's CDR3 is CASSDYSPLHS. The CDR3 DNA is TGCGCCAGCAGTGACTATTCACCCCTCCACTCT.

This clone was seen many times. The V gene is TRBV5-1, the J gene TRBJ2-7; TRBD2 matches at 7 bases. Germline values: CDR1 SGHRS, CDR2 YFSETQ. The CDR3 runs 14 residues. The junction had 8 bases not matched to a gene; V was cut back by 4 bases and J by 4 bases. The CDR3 coding sequence is TGCGCCAGCAGCCTCCTTGCAGCGGGATACGAGCAGTACTTC. Translated, it gives CASSLLAAGYEQYF.

This clone was counted ten times or more. The chain recombines TRBV7-7 with TRBJ2-2; TRBD2 matches 15 bases. CDR3 length equals 17 residues. V lost 4 bases to trimming and J lost 1 base; unmatched junction nucleotides: 1. In germline, CDR1 is SSHAT, CDR2 FNYEAQ (reference sequence). The CDR3 is CASSSGLAGGNTGELFF. The CDR3 nucleotides are TGTGCCAGCAGCTCGGGACTAGCGGGGGGGAACACCGGGGAGCTGTTTTTT. Full variable domain (remainder filled in from reference TRBV7-7 and TRBJ2-2): GAGVSQSPRYKVTKRGQDVTLRCDPISSHATLYWYQQALGQGPEFLTYFNYEAQPDKSGLPSDRFSAERPEGSISTLTIQRTEQRDSAMYRCASSSGLAGGNTGELFFGEGSRLTVL.

To note about this clone: This may arise from a read error, as a much more abundant clone is one base away. Other DNA sequences in this sample translate to the same CDR3. The chain carries TRBV29-1 and TRBJ1-1; 7 bases are a match to TRBD1. CDR1 is SQVTM and CDR2 is ANQGSEA in the germline V gene. The CDR3 covers 12 residues. CDR3 region: CSVRVDREEAFF. The CDR3 DNA reads TGTAGCGTGAGGGTCGACAGGGAGGAAGCTTTCTTT.

The table lists this clone with many counts. The chain has TRBV6-1 and TRBJ2-3, with 8 bases aligning to TRBD1. Germline CDR1 and CDR2: MNHNS and SASEGT. This CDR3 spans 18 amino acids. V shed 4 bases, J shed 0 bases, and the junction held 12 bases outside the gene matches. CDR3 protein: CASSVFVGQGTSTDTQYF. The DNA for the CDR3 is TGTGCCAGCAGTGTTTTCGTAGGACAGGGTACTAGCACAGATACGCAGTATTTT.

This clone was found many times. J is TRBJ2-5 and V is TRBV2, with D hard to call. Trimming took 3 bases from V and 3 from J, leaving 5 bases between them. The CDR3 consists of 12 residues. From germline, CDR1 is SNHLY and CDR2 FYNNEI. In DNA form, the CDR3 reads TGTGCCAGCAGTGATTGGAAAGAGACCCAGTACTTC. This gives the protein CASSDWKETQYF.

This clone occurred a few times. The chain's CDR3 is CASSLSIGTVNNEQFF. DNA of the CDR3: TGTGCCAGCAGTTTATCGATCGGGACAGTCAACAATGAGCAGTTCTTC. The chain recombines TRBV27 with TRBJ2-1, with 7 positions matching TRBD1. With V trimmed by 0 bases and J by 5 bases, 7 bases remained unmatched. The germline gives CDR1 MNHEY, CDR2 SMNVEV (reference sequence). The CDR3 covers 16 residues.

To note about this clone: Just one base apart from a much larger clone, this may be a read error. The chain combines TRBV28 with TRBJ1-2; 8 positions agree with TRBD1. The CDR3 is 14 amino acids. Germline V gene lookup returns CDR1 MDHEN and CDR2 SYDVKM. V lost 5 bases to trimming and J lost 6 bases; unmatched junction nucleotides: 8. Here the CDR3 reads CASSPGTGINGYTF. CDR3 DNA sequence: TGTGCCAGCAGTCCCGGGACAGGTATCAATGGCTACACCTTC.

The sample holds many counts of this clone. The V and J genes are TRBV6-1 and TRBJ2-7; tentatively, D is TRBD2 (5 bases). The germline gives CDR1 MNHNS, CDR2 SASEGT. Trimming shortened V by 0 bases and J by 6 bases, and 9 bases separated the two germline ends. The CDR3 extends over 13 amino acids. DNA for the CDR3: TGTGCCAGCAGTGAAGCTCCCGAGGGCGAGCAGTACTTC. It yields the protein CASSEAPEGEQYF.

This clone was observed at least ten times. The rearrangement uses TRBV29-1 and TRBJ2-7, with D hard to call. The germline V gene has CDR1 SQVTM and CDR2 ANQGSEA. V dropped 5 bases and J dropped 0 bases, with 14 bases sitting between them. The length of the CDR3 is 14 residues. The CDR3 reads CSVLPGVSSYEQYF. The DNA of the CDR3 is TGCAGCGTTCTCCCGGGTGTTAGCTCCTACGAGCAGTACTTC.

This clone was counted ten times or more. The genes are TRBV2 and TRBJ1-5; D might be TRBD1 (5 bases). CDR1 and CDR2 (germline): SNHLY, FYNNEI. V was clipped by 7 bases and J by 7 bases, with 14 bases between them. The CDR3 extends over 13 amino acids. CDR3 in amino acids: CASKPQGSQPQHF. The CDR3 region has the DNA TGTGCCAGCAAGCCCCAGGGAAGCCAGCCCCAGCATTTT.

V usage is TRBV20-1 and J usage is TRBJ2-1; 8 bases are shared with TRBD2. The germline V gene encodes CDR1 DFQATT and CDR2 SNEGSKA (reference sequence). V lost 7 bases, J lost 6 bases, and 11 bases stayed unmatched. This CDR3 is 14 amino acids long. As DNA, the CDR3 is TGCAGTGTCTTAGCGGGACCCCTGGGCAATGAGCAGTTCTTC. Amino acid sequence: CSVLAGPLGNEQFF.

This clone has ten or more counts. The CDR3 here is CASSPPMGLSTDTQYF. CDR3 in DNA: TGTGCCAGCTCACCTCCCATGGGCCTGAGCACAGATACGCAGTATTTT. The V gene is TRBV18, the J gene TRBJ2-3, with D unclear. CDR3 length: 16 residues. The germline gives CDR1 KGHSH, CDR2 LQKENI. Trimming took 3 bases from V and 0 from J, leaving 13 bases between them.

This clone was seen repeatedly, ten times or more. The V gene is TRBV2, the J gene TRBJ1-1, with D hard to call. This CDR3 contains 12 residues. Trimming removed 1 base from V and 4 bases from J, with 4 bases in between. Germline lookup yields CDR1 SNHLY and CDR2 FYNNEI. DNA of the CDR3: TGTGCCAGCAGTGAAGAAGGCACTGAAGCTTTCTTT. This gives the protein CASSEEGTEAFF.

This clone has at least ten counts. The chain has TRBV29-1 and TRBJ1-5; 7 bases agree with TRBD1. The CDR3 has 13 residues. Germline CDR1 SQVTM, CDR2 ANQGSEA. V was pared by 5 bases and J by 1 base, with 2 bases of the junction left unmatched. CDR3 bases: TGCAGCGTTATGGGACAGAGCAATCAGCCCCAGCATTTT. Protein sequence: CSVMGQSNQPQHF.

This chain connects TRBV6-2 or TRBV6-3 to TRBJ2-1, with 16 bases fitting TRBD2. Trimming took 4 bases from V and 5 from J; bases not matched to a gene: 5. The CDR3 is made up of 17 amino acids. Germline V gene sequence: CDR1 MNHEY, CDR2 SVGEGT. Written as DNA, the CDR3 is TGTGCCAGCAGTTCCGGGACTAGCGGGGGGGGTCACAATGAGCAGTTCTTC. It specifies CASSSGTSGGGHNEQFF.

In its sample, this clone was seen many times. Other DNA sequences of this sample code for an identical CDR3. This chain connects TRBV5-1 to TRBJ2-3; no definite D call. CDR1 is SGHRS and CDR2 is YFSETQ in the germline V gene. Trimming pared 3 bases from V and 0 bases from J, leaving 17 bases between. The CDR3 runs to 17 residues. CDR3 loop: CASSSRHDHSSTDTQYF. The DNA of the CDR3 is TGCGCCAGCAGCTCCCGACATGACCATTCCAGCACAGATACGCAGTATTTT.

In this sample, this clone turned up many times. The chain couples TRBV15 to TRBJ1-4, with a possible D match to TRBD1 (5 bases). The length of the CDR3 is 15 residues. Trimming cost V 5 bases and J 5 bases, with 15 bases left between them. Germline lookup yields CDR1 LNHNV and CDR2 YYDKDF (reference sequence). The CDR3 bases are TGTGCCACCAGCTCCCCTAGGGGTGGAAATGAAAAACTGTTTTTT. Its translation is CATSSPRGGNEKLFF.

Comments on this clone: Given a much more abundant clone one base away, this may be a read error. The V and J genes are TRBV6-1 and TRBJ2-1; 11 bases are shared with TRBD2. This CDR3 is built from 14 residues. V trimming: 10 bases; J trimming: 6 bases; junction bases outside the gene matches: 8. CDR1 is MNHNS and CDR2 is SASEGT in the germline V gene. The CDR3 bases are TGTGCCACCATGGGGGGACTAGCGGTCAATGAGCAGTTCTTC. Protein: CATMGGLAVNEQFF.

This clone was seen repeatedly, ten times or more. The chain recombines TRBV5-6 with TRBJ2-5; 8 bases line up with TRBD2. After removal of 0 bases from V and 3 bases from J, the junction contained 4 bases not matched to a gene. CDR1 SGHDT and CDR2 YYEEEE come from the germline V gene. This CDR3 region has 15 residues. This CDR3 reads CASSLETSGKETQYF. The CDR3 region has the DNA TGTGCCAGCAGCTTGGAAACTAGCGGTAAAGAGACCCAGTACTTC.

This clone was detected ten times or more. The chain couples TRBV12-5 to TRBJ2-7, with 10 bases identical to TRBD1. This CDR3 contains 15 residues. CDR1 is LGHNT and CDR2 is FRNRAP in the germline V gene. Germline trimming cut 5 bases from V and 2 bases from J; bases unmatched to any gene: 6. The CDR3 coding sequence is TGTGCTAGTGGTATCGGGACAGGGGTTCCCTACGAGCAGTACTTC. Its protein product is CASGIGTGVPYEQYF.

This clone was picked up many times. This chain joins TRBV6-1 and TRBJ2-2; 11 bases match TRBD1. Unmatched junction bases numbered 6, after V lost 5 bases and J lost 7 bases. This CDR3 has 15 residues. The germline V gene encodes CDR1 MNHNS and CDR2 SASEGT. The CDR3 DNA follows: TGTGCCAGCAGTTTGGACAGGGGGCTGAGCGGGGAGCTGTTTTTT. It codes for CASSLDRGLSGELFF.

There are many counts of this clone. The CDR3 DNA follows: TGTGCCAGCATTAACCCAATTCTGGGGACCCAGTACTTC. Translating gives CASINPILGTQYF. V gene TRBV27 combines with J gene TRBJ2-5; D ambiguous. V was cut by 7 bases and J by 7 bases, with 16 bases left in between. This CDR3 comprises 13 residues. Germline V gene sequence: CDR1 MNHEY, CDR2 SMNVEV (reference sequence).

This clone was observed many times. This CDR3 reads CASSLDPANSPLHF. Written as DNA, the CDR3 is TGTGCCAGCAGCTTAGATCCCGCTAATTCACCCCTCCACTTT. This chain connects TRBV11-2 to TRBJ1-6; the D is unclear. Per germline, CDR1 SGHAT and CDR2 FQNNGV. The CDR3 spans 14 residues. Trimming removed 0 bases at V and 6 bases at J, with 6 bases between.

This clone was recorded many times. The rearrangement joins TRBV12-3 or TRBV12-4 to TRBJ2-4; D is perhaps TRBD1 or TRBD2 (5 bases each). There are 14 residues in the CDR3. Trimming took off 6 bases at V and 10 bases at J, with 19 bases between the two ends. CDR3 in amino acids: CASSELSRDGIQYF. In DNA, the CDR3 is TGTGCCAGCAGCGAACTGTCCCGGGACGGGATTCAGTACTTC.

This clone appeared many times. This chain connects TRBV12-5 to TRBJ2-1; D is uncertain. The CDR3 extends over 12 amino acids. V lost 3 bases and J lost 8, with 8 bases in between. The germline V gene has CDR1 LGHNT and CDR2 FRNRAP. The CDR3 loop reads CASGLPLDEQFF. CDR3 nucleotides: TGTGCTAGTGGTTTACCTCTTGATGAGCAGTTCTTC. Drawing the rest from reference TRBV12-5 and TRBJ2-1, the complete variable domain is DARVTQTPRHKVTEMGQEVTMRCQPILGHNTVFWYRQTMMQGLELLAYFRNRAPLDDSGMPKDRFSAEMPDATLATLKIQPSEPRDSAVYFCASGLPLDEQFFGPGTRLTVL.

The table lists this clone with many counts. CDR3 in DNA: TGTGCCAGCAGCTCCTCAGGGGGCCCGAACACCGGGGAGCTGTTTTTT. This sequence encodes CASSSSGGPNTGELFF. The V and J genes are TRBV7-7 and TRBJ2-2; 8 nucleotides line up with TRBD1. The CDR3 totals 16 residues. Germline V gene sequence: CDR1 SSHAT, CDR2 FNYEAQ (reference sequence). V trimming: 4 bases; J trimming: 0 bases; junction bases outside the gene matches: 4.

This clone was observed many times. The chain links TRBV2 to TRBJ2-1; 8 bases align to TRBD1. V shed 6 bases and J 6 bases; nucleotides not matched to a gene: 10. CDR3 size: 15 residues. Germline V gene data show CDR1 as SNHLY and CDR2 as FYNNEI. The CDR3 coding sequence is TGTGCCAGCAGCGCCGGGACAGGTAGTGGCAATGAGCAGTTCTTC. Its translation: CASSAGTGSGNEQFF. The full variable domain, with the rest looked up from reference TRBV2 and TRBJ2-1, is EPEVTQTPSHQVTQMGQEVILRCVPISNHLYFYWYRQILGQKVEFLVSFYNNEISEKSEIFDDQFSVERPDGSNFTLKIRSTKLEDSAMYFCASSAGTGSGNEQFFGPGTRLTVL.